The present T cell receptor beta chain was sequenced within a study of a mutant IDH1 vaccine in newly diagnosed glioma. This sample's time point: week 23, last vaccination. The study gave 300 ug of mutant IDH1 20-mer peptide per vaccine dose, with topical imiquimod. Only in-frame clones appear in the TCRdb table, and some are missing; sequencing was by immunoSEQ multiplex PCR. In the table there are 50,000 to 70,000 clones, 84% of which are singletons. As regards this clone: Its cognate antigen is unknown.

The sequencing used PBMCs, collected from a glioma patient whose treatment included an IDH1 peptide vaccine. The sequence derives from a man aged 18 to 29 with glioma.

The CDR3 reads CASSSIGGSGNTIYF. DNA for the CDR3: TGTGCCAGCAGCTCGATCGGAGGGTCTGGAAACACCATATATTTT. The chain uses TRBV7-2 and TRBJ1-3; D unclear. With 4 bases removed from V and 1 base from J, the gap between germline ends came to 11 bases. Germline V gives CDR1 SGHTA, CDR2 FQGNSA. CDR3 length equals 15 residues. Complete variable domain (other parts from reference TRBV7-2 and TRBJ1-3): GAGVSQSPSNKVTEKGKDVELRCDPISGHTALYWYRQSLGQGLEFLIYFQGNSAPDKSGLPSDRFSAERTGGSVSTLTIQRTQQEDSAVYLCASSSIGGSGNTIYFGEGSWLTVV.